The 7 T cell receptor beta chains in this list originate from one sample, sequenced in a study of technical replicates of blood from a few donors. Sequenced by immunoSEQ multiplex PCR; TCRdb stores in-frame clones only, minus some. This sample carries fewer than 95,000 clones, approximately 95% of them seen once, and the ten largest clones take under 0.3%. The specimen sequenced was T cells isolated from PBMCs. These receptors were obtained from a human donor in good health.

V and J are TRBV6-1 and TRBJ2-7; 7 bases align to TRBD1. The CDR3 length is 14 residues. J lost 5 bases, V lost 0 bases, and 4 bases had no gene match. The germline V gene encodes CDR1 MNHNS and CDR2 SASEGT. CDR3 loop: CASSEAGTDDEQYF. The CDR3 coding sequence is TGTGCCAGCAGTGAAGCGGGGACAGACGACGAGCAGTACTTC.

This chain joins TRBV27 and TRBJ1-2; 8 bases are shared with TRBD1. The CDR3 totals 16 residues. Germline CDR1 is MNHEY and CDR2 is SMNVEV (reference sequence). V was pared by 7 bases and J by 0 bases, with 10 bases of the junction left unmatched. The chain's CDR3 is CASTSSATGANYGYTF. CDR3 DNA: TGTGCCAGCACCTCGTCAGCGACAGGGGCTAACTATGGCTACACCTTC.

The chain has TRBV6-5 and TRBJ2-1; 9 nucleotides line up with TRBD2. The J segment lost 15 bases and the V segment lost 6 bases, leaving 9 bases of the junction unmatched. There are 12 residues in the CDR3. The germline V gene encodes CDR1 MNHEY and CDR2 SVGAGI. Here the CDR3 reads CASRAPSGGPFF. DNA for the CDR3: TGTGCCAGCAGGGCCCCGAGCGGGGGGCCGTTCTTC.

V usage is TRBV18 and J usage is TRBJ1-5; 8 nucleotides match TRBD1. Germline-derived CDR1 and CDR2 are KGHSH and LQKENI. The ends lost 3 bases at V and 6 bases at J; junction bases unmatched: 10. The CDR3 is made up of 16 amino acids. In DNA form, the CDR3 reads TGTGCCAGCTCACCTCAAACAGGGGGTGATGGTCAGCCCCAGCATTTT. It encodes CASSPQTGGDGQPQHF.

The chain employs TRBV4-1 and TRBJ2-2, with 7 bases lining up with TRBD1. Trimming at V came to 0 bases and at J to 0 bases, leaving 4 bases not matched to a gene. The CDR3 runs to 17 residues. CDR1 and CDR2 from the germline V gene are MGHRA and YSYEKL. CDR3 sequence: CASSQESGTANTGELFF. As DNA, the CDR3 is TGCGCCAGCAGCCAAGAGTCCGGGACAGCGAACACCGGGGAGCTGTTTTTT.

V is TRBV29-1 and J is TRBJ1-2, with a possible D match to TRBD1 (6 bases). Looked up from germline, CDR1 is SQVTM and CDR2 is ANQGSEA. This CDR3 spans 14 amino acids. V lost 5 bases and J lost 1, with 14 bases in between. CDR3 nucleotides: TGCAGCGTTATGTCAGGGGACCTTAACTATGGCTACACCTTC. Residues: CSVMSGDLNYGYTF.

The V call is TRBV15, the J call TRBJ2-7, with D perhaps matching TRBD2 (7 bases). V lost 1 base and J 2 bases, leaving 9 bases between the germline ends. CDR3 length: 14 amino acids. Per the germline V gene, CDR1 is LNHNV and CDR2 is YYDKDF (reference sequence). CDR3 nucleotides: TGTGCCACCAGCAGAGCCGGGGGGCCCTACGAGCAGTACTTC. Its protein product is CATSRAGGPYEQYF.